The 28 T cell receptor beta chains below all came from one sample that was sequenced in a study of glioma-infiltrating T cells. TCR alpha and beta CDR3 regions were amplified from RNA using iRepertoire nested multiplex PCR. TCRdb fed the multiplex PCR reads into MiXCR, producing one record per CDR3 protein. Of about 2,500 distinct CDR3 sequences in the sample, around 68% were seen once. Sequences were obtained from glioma tissue, nonneoplastic brain tissue, or PBMCs (not recorded which). The receptor source for this set is a human donor with low-grade glioma or glioblastoma, undergoing nonglioma brain surgery, or in good health (not recorded which).

This chain links TRBV27 with TRBJ1-1; no firm D call. Germline lookup yields CDR1 MNHEY and CDR2 SMNVEV (reference sequence). The CDR3 length is 13 residues. Trimming pared 5 bases from V and 6 bases from J, leaving 13 bases between. The CDR3 reads CASSTGQPPEAFF. CDR3 nucleotides: TGTGCCAGCAGTACCGGCCAGCCCCCTGAAGCTTTCTTT.

This chain uses TRBV2 with TRBJ1-5, with D perhaps matching TRBD1 (6 bases). Germline CDR1 SNHLY, CDR2 FYNNEI. The CDR3 length is 14 residues. V lost 6 bases, J lost 0 bases, and 9 bases lay in between. The CDR3 bases are TGTGCCAGCAGCGAGGGGGATAGCAATCAGCCCCAGCATTTT. Residues: CASSEGDSNQPQHF.

The chain links TRBV6-4 to TRBJ2-3; the match to TRBD1 covers 7 bases. Trimming removed 9 bases from V and 4 bases from J; junction bases left unmatched: 10. Looked up from germline, CDR1 is MRHNA and CDR2 is SNTAGT. The length of the CDR3 is 14 residues. The CDR3 nucleotides read TGTGCCAGTGACTCGATGACAGGGCCAGATACGCAGTATTTT. This translates into CASDSMTGPDTQYF.

The rearrangement links TRBV19 to TRBJ1-1; D is unclear. This CDR3 comprises 11 residues. Germline CDR1 is LNHDA and CDR2 is SQIVND (reference sequence). The germline V and J ends were trimmed by 4 bases and 10 bases, with 10 bases remaining between them. CDR3 region: CASSTLPAAFF. The CDR3 DNA sequence: TGTGCCAGTAGTACCCTGCCGGCAGCTTTCTTT. Together with reference TRBV19 and TRBJ1-1, the CDR3 gives the full variable domain: DGGITQSPKYLFRKEGQNVTLSCEQNLNHDAMYWYRQDPGQGLRLIYYSQIVNDFQKGDIAEGYSVSREKKESFPLTVTSAQKNPTAFYLCASSTLPAAFFGQGTRLTVV.

As to this clonotype: One end of the junction is discordant with germline, which a read error may explain. The CDR3 protein is CASSYLRQGDTGEVFF. The CDR3 DNA reads as TGTGCCAGCAGTTACCTAAGACAGGGCGACACAGGGGAGGTGTTTTTT. The genes are TRBV6-6 and TRBJ2-2, with D possibly matching TRBD1 (7 bases). The germline V gene has CDR1 MNHNY and CDR2 SVGAGI (reference sequence). The CDR3 length is 16 residues.

The chain recombines TRBV7-9 with TRBJ1-5; 10 nucleotides line up with TRBD1. With 6 bases clipped from V and 4 bases from J, the junction kept 9 bases outside the gene matches. The CDR3 sequence is 16 residues long. The germline V gene has CDR1 SEHNR and CDR2 FQNEAQ (reference sequence). This CDR3 is CASSTGQGDTNQPQHF. CDR3 coding DNA: TGTGCCAGCAGTACTGGACAGGGGGATACAAATCAGCCCCAGCATTTT.

For this clonotype: The junction differs from germline at one of its ends, possibly a read error. The chain is built from TRBV28 and TRBJ1-1; 7 nucleotides match TRBD1. Germline V lookup: CDR1 MDHEN, CDR2 SYDVKM. This CDR3 is built from 13 residues. The chain's CDR3 is CARSERTGLEAFF. In nucleotides, the CDR3 is TGTGCCCGCAGTGAGCGGACAGGCCTTGAAGCTTTTTTT. Complete variable domain (other parts from reference TRBV28 and TRBJ1-1): DVKVTQSSRYLVKRTGEKVFLECVQDMDHENMFWYRQDPGLGLRLIYFSYDVKMKEKGDIPEGYSVSREKKERFSLILESASTNQTSMYLCARSERTGLEAFFGQGTRLTVV.

The rearrangement joins TRBV6-6 to TRBJ2-7; possibly TRBD1 for D (5 bases). The CDR3 has 14 amino acids. Germline V gives CDR1 MNHNY, CDR2 SVGAGI (reference sequence). Trimming cost V 8 bases and J 1 base, with 15 bases left between them. In DNA form, the CDR3 reads TGTGCCAGCGAAGCCAGGGCTTTATCCTACGAGCAGTACGTC. Translation: CASEARALSYEQYV.

Remarks on this clonotype: At one boundary the junction diverges from the germline segment, which might be a read error. The chain carries TRBV4-1 and TRBJ2-5; the D gene is possibly TRBD2 (5 bases). From germline, CDR1 is MGHRA and CDR2 YSYEKL. The CDR3 spans 13 residues. This chain's CDR3 is CTSSQAAEETQYF. DNA for the CDR3: TGCACCAGCAGCCAAGCAGCGGAGGAGACCCAGTACTTC.

This chain joins TRBV4-1 and TRBJ1-2, with 7 bases lining up with TRBD1. The CDR3 has 13 residues. V gave up 3 bases and J gave up 8 bases; unmatched junction bases: 6. Germline lookup yields CDR1 MGHRA and CDR2 YSYEKL. The CDR3 DNA sequence: TGCGCCAGCAGCCACACAGGGGATAGAGGCTACACCTTC. Its protein product is CASSHTGDRGYTF.

The V and J genes are TRBV20-1 and TRBJ2-6; D is undetermined. Germline loops: CDR1 DFQATT, CDR2 SNEGSKA (reference sequence). The ends were cut back, 1 base at V and 5 bases at J, with 9 bases in the middle. The CDR3 has 14 residues. The CDR3 protein is CSARGPPRANVLTF. The CDR3, as DNA: TGCAGTGCTAGAGGCCCCCCCCGGGCCAACGTCCTGACTTTC.

A few counts support this clonotype. The rearrangement uses TRBV4-1 and TRBJ1-2; D ambiguous. V was shortened by 0 bases and J by 8 bases, with 10 bases between the two germline ends. The CDR3 is made up of 13 amino acids. CDR1 is MGHRA and CDR2 is YSYEKL in the germline V gene. The DNA for the CDR3 is TGCGCCAGCAGCCAAGATCGCCTAACAGGCTACACCTTC. Protein sequence: CASSQDRLTGYTF.

A note on this clonotype: One junction end does not reproduce the germline sequence, and a read error may be involved. The chain links TRBV6-4 to TRBJ2-3; possibly TRBD1 for D (7 bases). From germline, CDR1 is MRHNA and CDR2 SNTAGT. This CDR3 has 15 residues. Here the CDR3 reads CSRRDSMTGKEKQDF. The CDR3 bases are TGTTCAAGAAGGGACTCGATGACAGGGAAAGAGAAGCAGGATTTT.

By share, this clonotype ranks as large. The chain is built from TRBV4-1 and TRBJ2-5; D remains ambiguous. CDR1 is MGHRA and CDR2 is YSYEKL in the germline V gene. This CDR3 is built from 11 residues. V was cut by 5 bases and J by 5 bases, with 6 bases left in between. The CDR3 DNA is TGCGCCAGCAGCTCACGCGAGACCCAGTACTTC. Protein: CASSSRETQYF.

This clonotype has just one count. This sequence joins TRBV12-3 or TRBV12-4 and TRBJ2-3; D is perhaps TRBD1 (5 bases). The V end was cut by 3 bases, the J end by 12 bases, with 16 bases between. The CDR3 is 13 amino acids. CDR3 coding DNA: TGTGCCAGCAGTTTCGATGTGGGGCAGGCCCAGTATTTT. This translates into CASSFDVGQAQYF.

To note about this clonotype: The junction departs from the called germline gene at one end, perhaps through a read error. The chain recombines TRBV20-1 with TRBJ2-1; a weak D match, TRBD2 (5 bases). This CDR3 contains 15 residues. Germline V gene lookup returns CDR1 DFQATT and CDR2 SNEGSKA (reference sequence). Here the CDR3 reads CSASVPEVLGNEQLF. The CDR3 DNA is TGCAGTGCTAGCGTGCCAGAGGTGCTCGGGAATGAGCAGCTCTTC.

Concerning this clonotype: No conserved phenylalanine or tryptophan is present at the end of the CDR3, so a read error is the likely explanation. The DNA is left out, because the CDR3 cannot be placed on it with certainty; the CDR3 is given as TCRdb lists it. The chain employs TRBV15 and TRBJ2-3. Looked up from germline, CDR1 is LNHNV and CDR2 is YYDKDF (reference sequence). The CDR3 extends over 15 residues, inclusive of both ends. The CDR3 sequence: CATSRGRKSTDKQDL.

In regard to this clonotype: The junction shows a germline mismatch at one end, possibly a read error. The chain combines TRBV27 with TRBJ1-1; D ambiguous. This CDR3 is built from 13 residues. Per germline, CDR1 MNHEY and CDR2 SMNVEV (reference sequence). This chain's CDR3 is CASSTGQPTDAFF. The CDR3 DNA is TGTGCCAGCAGTACCGGCCAGCCCACTGACGCTTTCTTT.

With respect to this clonotype: The junction shows a germline mismatch at one end, possibly a read error. The J gene is TRBJ2-4, the V gene TRBV6-6; D might be TRBD1 (6 bases). This CDR3 spans 15 amino acids. The germline V gene has CDR1 MNHNY and CDR2 SVGAGI (reference sequence). The CDR3 DNA reads as TGTGCCAGCAGGCCGCGGACAGTGGCCAAAAGCATTAAGTACTTC. Its translation: CASRPRTVAKSIKYF.

CDR3 nucleotides: TGTGCCAGCAGCCCCCGGATAGCGGGTGCGGTGAATGAGCAGTTCTTC. Translation: CASSPRIAGAVNEQFF. The genes are TRBV7-6 and TRBJ2-1, with 7 bases identical to TRBD2. The CDR3 is made up of 16 amino acids. Germline V gene lookup returns CDR1 SGHVS and CDR2 FNYEAQ. The V and J ends lost 5 bases and 7 bases, in that order; junction bases with no gene match: 14.

This clonotype was counted a single time. One end of the junction does not line up with germline, which may come from a read error. The genes are TRBV7-2 and TRBJ2-1; 7 nucleotides agree with TRBD2. Germline loops: CDR1 SGHTA, CDR2 FQGNSA. The CDR3 spans 13 residues. CDR3 region: CGSNGLVGVEQFF. The CDR3 DNA follows: TGTGGCAGCAACGGACTAGTCGGGGTTGAGCAGTTCTTC.

This clonotype was detected only once. The germline gene is not matched at one end of the junction; a read error may be the cause. J is TRBJ1-6 and V is TRBV20-1; TRBD1 aligns across 10 bases. CDR3 length: 15 residues. The V gene's germline CDR1 is DFQATT and CDR2 SNEGSKA (reference sequence). CDR3 amino acids: CSSQDRDRGDSPLNF. The CDR3 DNA sequence: TGCAGCTCCCAAGACAGGGACAGGGGTGATTCACCCCTCAACTTT.

The chain recombines TRBV6-6 with TRBJ2-7; 7 nucleotides match TRBD1. The germline V gene encodes CDR1 MNHNY and CDR2 SVGAGI (reference sequence). The CDR3 has 14 amino acids. CDR3 coding DNA: TGTGCCAGCAGCCGGGACAGCCTTTCCTCCGAGCAGTACGTC. This codes for CASSRDSLSSEQYV.

J is TRBJ2-3 and V is TRBV20-1; maybe TRBD2 (5 bases). The germline V and J ends were trimmed by 3 bases and 0 bases, with 10 bases remaining between them. Germline CDR1 and CDR2: DFQATT and SNEGSKA (reference sequence). The CDR3 runs 14 residues. The CDR3 DNA is TGCAGTGCTAGCAGCGGATATAGCACAGATACGCAGTATTTT. It yields the protein CSASSGYSTDTQYF.

Remarks on this clonotype: In this CDR3 the conserved last residue, phenylalanine or tryptophan, is missing, so a read error is likely. This CDR3 is CASSTGQSTEAFL. The CDR3 bases are TGTGCCAGCAGTACCGGCCAGAGCACTGAAGCTTTCCTC. The genes are TRBV27 and TRBJ1-1, with no clear D. The V end lost 5 bases, the J end lost 4 bases, and 11 bases lay between the germline ends. The CDR3 is made up of 13 amino acids. The germline V gene encodes CDR1 MNHEY and CDR2 SMNVEV (reference sequence).

This clonotype is termed large. The chain is built from TRBV7-2 and TRBJ2-3; D tentatively fits TRBD1 or TRBD2 (5 bases each). CDR3 length equals 11 residues. With 9 bases removed from V and 9 bases from J, the gap between germline ends came to 13 bases. Germline V lookup: CDR1 SGHTA, CDR2 FQGNSA. The CDR3 loop reads CARGDLGTQYF. The CDR3 DNA sequence: TGTGCCAGGGGGGACCTCGGCACGCAGTATTTT.

The V call is TRBV28, the J call TRBJ1-5; D is uncertain. The CDR3 runs 14 residues. Per the germline V gene, CDR1 is MDHEN and CDR2 is SYDVKM. CDR3 coding DNA: TGTGCAAGAAGTTTGAGCTATAGCAATCAGCCCCAGCATTTT. Its protein is CARSLSYSNQPQHF.

This chain connects TRBV2 to TRBJ1-1, with D perhaps matching TRBD1 (5 bases). V lost 7 bases and J lost 2, with 11 bases in between. From germline, CDR1 is SNHLY and CDR2 FYNNEI. The CDR3 is made up of 13 amino acids. CDR3 protein: CASITGINTEAFF. CDR3 DNA sequence: TGTGCCAGCATTACAGGAATTAACACTGAAGCTTTCTTT.